This T cell receptor beta chain originates from a study of preoperative IRX-2 immunotherapy in early breast cancer. The treatment denotes: preoperative locoregional IRX-2 cytokine immunotherapy. Preoperative locoregional IRX-2 cytokine immunotherapy was tested in the phase Ib source study. The CDR3 has 14 residues. V was pared by 6 bases and J by 10 bases, with 21 bases between. Sequencing used immunoSEQ multiplex PCR; TCRdb keeps in-frame clones, though not all of them. The sample yields more than 20,000 clones, nearly 80% seen once. This specimen consisted of lymph node tissue, obtained before IRX-2 immunotherapy. The TCR comes from a human donor with breast cancer. The V gene is TRBV23-1, the J gene TRBJ1-2, with D possibly TRBD1 on 5 matching bases. TRBV23-1 is marked as an open reading frame, function uncertain. CDR3 amino acids: CASRIVGGGHHYTF. Here the CDR3 DNA reads TGCGCCAGCAGGATCGTTGGTGGGGGTCATCACTACACCTTC.